This TCR beta chain is drawn from a study of T cell responses to AZD1222 COVID-19 vaccine (dated by TCRdb to the early 2020s). The study in broad terms: A total of more than 230 trial participants underwent TCR sequencing, of whom around 210 had received two doses of AZD1222 and 26 had received two doses of the MenACWY control vaccine. Enrollment into the trials was organized by age into subgroups of 18-55, 56-69 and 70-plus years, and those subgroups contained about 160, 30 and 59 TCR-sequenced participants, respectively.

The CDR3 regions of human TCRbeta chains were analyzed by immunosequencing. The authors' analysis ran thus. Repertoire TCRs were matched against a reference library of SARS-CoV-2-specific TCRs generated with the MIRA antigen-specificity platform. Breadth meant the fraction of unique TCRs that were SARS-CoV-2-associated, whereas depth meant the fraction of total T cells that were SARS-CoV-2-associated. Each spike-specific TCR was assigned to its reactive spike region and to a CD4 or CD8 class using the MIRA data. Log10-transformed breadth and depth values were compared by one-way ANOVA with Sidak's multiple comparisons tests. TCRdb stores this immuneACCESS table with in-frame sequences only. Part of the clones is absent; in the studies checked, under half of the shortfall reflects unresolved V genes, and no reason is known for the rest. V, J and clone size were drawn from that table, and D and trimming were deduced from the DNA. This sample holds some 99,000 clones; approximately 85% were observed only once. Of the sample, roughly 13% falls within the top ten clones.

Notes on this clone: Its antigen is not yet known. Nothing much larger sits one base from this clone, and base qualities are not available.

The sample's time point, from its label and the paper: baseline before first vaccination. The sample's treatment or condition label, decoded: meningococcal conjugate vaccine given as trial control. Vaccinee samples came from UK trials COV001 and COV002, including a single-blind randomized controlled phase 2/3 trial of AZD1222 (ChAdOx1 nCoV-19) in healthy adults. For TCRbeta chain sequencing, PBMC samples from trial participants were taken at day 0 and at day 28 after the second dose. What the research found in general, with its limitations: Only six AZD1222 recipients were SARS-CoV-2 seropositive at baseline, limiting conclusions about previously exposed vaccinees. Nearly half of unique spike-specific TCRs reportedly recognized epitopes outside regions mutated in the B.1.351 and B.1.1.7 variants. The vaccine-associated CD4 TCRs covered the entire spike protein, and the dominant responses fell in regions 160-218 and 743-854. After two AZD1222 doses, spike-specific TCR breadth and depth were significantly higher than at day 0 and than in MenACWY recipients. Because no day 14 peak-response samples were available, the repertoires could be characterized only after the peak T cell response. In the small 56-69-year group, the increase in depth fell short of significance, most likely because of low power. Most participants were white British and females outnumbered males, and the authors suggested that clonal diversity may have been underestimated.

The clonotype was recovered from an adult in good health. Material: peripheral blood, obtained on day 0 of MenACWY control vaccination.

The bases read TGCGCCAGCAGCTTGGACCCTCAAGGGTACTATGGCTACACCTTC. This sequence encodes CASSLDPQGYYGYTF. The V and J genes are TRBV5-1 and TRBJ1-2; the D gene assignment is ambiguous. Taken from cysteine to phenylalanine, the CDR3 has 15 residues. The retained sequence is limited to the CDR3, 45 bases, with the frame set at the first base. Looking up the germline V gene yields CDR1 SGHRS and CDR2 YFSETQ. At the junction V is shortened by 0 bases and J by 3 bases, with 12 bases in between.